This passage covers 29 T cell receptor beta chains from one sample sequenced in a study of radiotherapy plus CTLA-4 blockade in lung cancer. Produced via immunoSEQ multiplex PCR; TCRdb's table is partial and in-frame only. The repertoire consists of roughly 73,000 clones, with roughly 91% occurring once and the leading ten covering 40%. The source was peripheral blood, collected from a patient treated with radiotherapy plus ipilimumab. The source is a human donor with non-small cell lung cancer that progressed on radiotherapy plus ipilimumab.

The CDR3 sequence is CASRLGSASYEQYV. CDR3 nucleotides: TGTGCCAGCCGTTTGGGTAGCGCCTCCTACGAGCAGTACGTC. The V call is TRBV6-1, the J call TRBJ2-7; tentatively, D is TRBD2 (5 bases). The CDR3 totals 14 residues. The V gene lost 8 bases and the J gene lost 0 bases, with 14 bases spanning the gap. Germline V lookup: CDR1 MNHNS, CDR2 SASEGT.

The rearrangement uses TRBV27 and TRBJ2-7, with 10 bases fitting TRBD2. V lost 1 base, J lost 1 base, and 10 bases stayed unmatched. Germline CDR1 MNHEY, CDR2 SMNVEV (reference sequence). The CDR3 is 18 amino acids. The CDR3 sequence: CASSLLGLAGEKSYEQYF. Written as DNA, the CDR3 is TGTGCCAGCAGTTTATTGGGGCTAGCGGGAGAAAAATCCTACGAGCAGTACTTC.

This clone has only a few counts. V is TRBV27 and J is TRBJ2-1; tentative D call: TRBD2 (5 bases). The CDR3 covers 15 residues. V was cut by 5 bases and J by 6 bases, with 17 bases left in between. Germline CDR1 and CDR2: MNHEY and SMNVEV (reference sequence). The CDR3 DNA is TGTGCCAGCAGTCAGCGGCCCACCGGACCCAATGAGCAGTTCTTC. This translates into CASSQRPTGPNEQFF.

This clone was recorded once. The CDR3: CASSVQGSDYNEQFF. CDR3 DNA sequence: TGCGCCAGCAGCGTACAGGGGAGCGACTACAATGAGCAGTTCTTC. This chain links TRBV5-1 with TRBJ2-1, with 7 bases aligning to TRBD1. Germline lookup yields CDR1 SGHRS and CDR2 YFSETQ. The trim removed 4 bases at V and 3 bases at J, leaving 7 bases unmatched. This CDR3 is built from 15 residues.

The rearrangement joins TRBV6-1 to TRBJ1-3; 7 bases match TRBD1. The germline gives CDR1 MNHNS, CDR2 SASEGT. V dropped 5 bases and J dropped 0; count of bases not matched to a gene: 4. CDR3 length: 15 residues. The CDR3 reads CASSRGQLSGNTIYF. In DNA, the CDR3 is TGTGCCAGCAGTAGGGGACAGCTCTCTGGAAACACCATATATTTT.

The chain has TRBV30 and TRBJ2-5; the match to TRBD1 covers 7 bases. CDR3 length: 16 amino acids. The germline V gene has CDR1 GTSNPN and CDR2 SVGIG (reference sequence). J was trimmed by 1 base and V by 3 bases; bases with no gene match: 11. Here the CDR3 reads CAWRQLTGTGQETQYF. The CDR3 region has the DNA TGTGCCTGGAGGCAACTGACAGGGACGGGCCAAGAGACCCAGTACTTC.

V and J are TRBV29-1 and TRBJ1-5; 8 nucleotides line up with TRBD1. Trimming at V came to 6 bases and at J to 2 bases, leaving 12 bases not matched to a gene. The CDR3 extends over 16 amino acids. From germline, CDR1 is SQVTM and CDR2 ANQGSEA. CDR3 amino acids: CSVAGTGTGGNQPQHF. The CDR3 coding sequence is TGCAGCGTGGCCGGGACAGGTACGGGGGGCAATCAGCCCCAGCATTTT. Combining the CDR3 with reference TRBV29-1 and TRBJ1-5 gives the whole variable domain SAVISQKPSRDICQRGTSLTIQCQVDSQVTMMFWYRQQPGQSLTLIATANQGSEATYESGFVIDKFPISRPNLTFSTLTVSNMSPEDSSIYLCSVAGTGTGGNQPQHFGDGTRLSIL.

The chain uses TRBV28 and TRBJ1-5; a possible D gene is TRBD1 (6 bases). The CDR3 contains 16 residues. Trimming stripped 3 bases from V and 1 base from J, with 13 bases between. The germline gives CDR1 MDHEN, CDR2 SYDVKM. CDR3 region: CASSFVGAVSNQPQHF. The CDR3 DNA sequence: TGTGCCAGCAGTTTTGTGGGGGCGGTGAGCAATCAGCCCCAGCATTTT.

The V and J genes are TRBV2 and TRBJ1-1; 7 positions match TRBD1. V dropped 6 bases and J dropped 6; count of bases not matched to a gene: 7. CDR3 size: 13 residues. Germline V gene sequence: CDR1 SNHLY, CDR2 FYNNEI. The CDR3 is CASREQGWSEAFF. The CDR3 DNA follows: TGTGCCAGCAGAGAACAGGGGTGGTCTGAAGCTTTCTTT.

The chain carries TRBV29-1 and TRBJ2-1, with 8 bases lining up with TRBD2. This CDR3 comprises 16 residues. The J segment lost 0 bases and the V segment lost 2 bases, leaving 6 bases of the junction unmatched. Per germline, CDR1 SQVTM and CDR2 ANQGSEA. CDR3 in amino acids: CSVEFREGHSYNEQFF. CDR3 bases: TGCAGCGTTGAATTTCGGGAGGGCCACTCCTACAATGAGCAGTTCTTC.

The chain couples TRBV27 to TRBJ2-3; D is perhaps TRBD2 (6 bases). Germline V lookup: CDR1 MNHEY, CDR2 SMNVEV (reference sequence). CDR3 length: 21 amino acids. V dropped 0 bases and J dropped 2 bases, with 27 bases sitting between them. The CDR3 sequence is CASSLSQGRGPWGENTDTQYF. The CDR3 bases are TGTGCCAGCAGTTTATCGCAAGGCCGGGGCCCTTGGGGGGAAAACACAGATACGCAGTATTTT.

The chain recombines TRBV6-5 with TRBJ1-3, with 7 bases aligning to TRBD1. The germline V gene has CDR1 MNHEY and CDR2 SVGAGI. The CDR3 runs 14 residues. V lost 2 bases, J lost 4 bases, and 2 bases stayed unmatched. As DNA, the CDR3 is TGTGCCAGCAGTTACCTACAGGGGGGAAACACCATATATTTT. This codes for CASSYLQGGNTIYF.

The rearrangement joins TRBV6-1 to TRBJ1-5, with unresolved D. CDR1 is MNHNS, CDR2 SASEGT, per germline. V shed 0 bases and J shed 0 bases, with 9 bases lying between them. CDR3 length equals 16 residues. CDR3 sequence reads: CASSEAVIYSNQPQHF. Here the CDR3 DNA reads TGTGCCAGCAGTGAAGCGGTCATCTATAGCAATCAGCCCCAGCATTTT.

The chain is built from TRBV27 and TRBJ1-1, with a possible D match to TRBD1 (6 bases). There are 14 residues in the CDR3. Trimming cost V 8 bases and J 3 bases, with 16 bases left between them. Per germline, CDR1 MNHEY and CDR2 SMNVEV (reference sequence). The CDR3 protein is CASAPEGGHTEAFF. The CDR3 nucleotides read TGTGCCAGCGCCCCGGAGGGGGGCCACACTGAAGCTTTCTTT.

This chain joins TRBV15 and TRBJ1-5; possibly TRBD1 for D (5 bases). From germline, CDR1 is LNHNV and CDR2 YYDKDF (reference sequence). This CDR3 comprises 17 residues. Trimming stripped 0 bases from V and 3 bases from J, with 15 bases between. The CDR3 DNA is TGTGCCACCAGCAGAGACGCAGGGAAGCGAATCAATCAGCCCCAGCATTTT. It encodes CATSRDAGKRINQPQHF.

This clone was detected only once. The gene calls are TRBV2 and TRBJ1-1, with TRBD1 identical over 7 bases. V gave up 3 bases and J gave up 6 bases; unmatched junction bases: 13. CDR3 length: 16 amino acids. The germline V gene encodes CDR1 SNHLY and CDR2 FYNNEI. This CDR3 reads CASSETGRFGEAEAFF. The CDR3 DNA sequence: TGTGCCAGCAGTGAGACAGGGCGGTTTGGTGAGGCTGAAGCTTTCTTT.

V gene TRBV5-1 combines with J gene TRBJ1-3; the D gene is possibly TRBD1 (5 bases). From germline, CDR1 is SGHRS and CDR2 YFSETQ. V dropped 0 bases and J dropped 3 bases, with 13 bases sitting between them. This CDR3 is 16 amino acids long. CDR3 region: CASSLVPKTDGNTIYF. The DNA of the CDR3 is TGCGCCAGCAGCTTGGTTCCTAAGACAGATGGAAACACCATATATTTT. Supplemented by reference TRBV5-1 and TRBJ1-3, the full variable domain reads KAGVTQTPRYLIKTRGQQVTLSCSPISGHRSVSWYQQTPGQGLQFLFEYFSETQRNKGNFPGRFSGRQFSNSRSEMNVSTLELGDSALYLCASSLVPKTDGNTIYFGEGSWLTVV.

The V gene is TRBV10-3, the J gene TRBJ1-5; unclear D gene. Germline-derived CDR1 and CDR2 are ENHRY and SYGVKD. The CDR3 is made up of 13 amino acids. Between the trimmed V and J ends, which lost 8 bases and 0 bases, there was a span of 8 bases. CDR3 region: CAIGSDSNQPQHF. The CDR3 nucleotides read TGTGCCATCGGGTCGGATAGCAATCAGCCCCAGCATTTT.

J is TRBJ1-2 and V is TRBV27; TRBD1 agrees at 9 bases. V shed 2 bases, J shed 5 bases, and the junction held 3 bases outside the gene matches. CDR3 size: 14 residues. In germline, CDR1 is MNHEY, CDR2 SMNVEV (reference sequence). In nucleotides, the CDR3 is TGTGCCAGCAGTTTAAAAGGGACAGGGTATGGCTACACCTTC. This codes for CASSLKGTGYGYTF.

The chain couples TRBV29-1 to TRBJ2-1; 11 nucleotides line up with TRBD2. The CDR3 sequence is 14 residues long. V gave up 7 bases and J gave up 6 bases; unmatched junction bases: 8. CDR1 and CDR2 from the germline V gene are SQVTM and ANQGSEA. This CDR3 reads CSAKRLAGINEQFF. The CDR3 region has the DNA TGCAGCGCTAAAAGACTAGCGGGAATCAATGAGCAGTTCTTC.

The chain links TRBV5-1 to TRBJ2-3, with D maybe TRBD1 (6 bases). Germline V gene data show CDR1 as SGHRS and CDR2 as YFSETQ. The ends were cut back, 1 base at V and 0 bases at J, with 6 bases in the middle. This CDR3 has 14 amino acids. In DNA form, the CDR3 reads TGCGCCAGCAGCTTGACAGGGAGCACAGATACGCAGTATTTT. It is translated as CASSLTGSTDTQYF.

The rearrangement joins TRBV2 to TRBJ2-2, with TRBD2 matching 13 bases. CDR1 and CDR2 from the germline V gene are SNHLY and FYNNEI. The CDR3 is made up of 16 amino acids. With V trimmed by 2 bases and J by 7 bases, 4 bases remained unmatched. CDR3: CASSETSGRAGGELFF. In DNA form, the CDR3 reads TGTGCCAGCAGTGAAACTAGCGGGAGGGCCGGCGGGGAGCTGTTTTTT.

In this sample, this clone turned up a few times. The chain uses TRBV11-2 and TRBJ2-1; D is unresolved. This CDR3 region has 14 residues. Germline V CDR1 and CDR2: SGHAT, FQNNGV. V lost 3 bases and J lost 4, with 10 bases in between. CDR3 in DNA: TGTGCCAGCAGCTTTGCGCGAGGATACAATGAGCAGTTCTTC. Encoded protein: CASSFARGYNEQFF.

The J gene is TRBJ2-3, the V gene TRBV28, with TRBD2 identical over 9 bases. The germline gives CDR1 MDHEN, CDR2 SYDVKM. The CDR3 is made up of 15 amino acids. V lost 7 bases, J lost 1 base, and 6 bases stayed unmatched. CDR3 nucleotides: TGTGCCAGCATTAACGCGGGAGGGGGCACAGATACGCAGTATTTT. Its translation is CASINAGGGTDTQYF.

This chain joins TRBV21-1 and TRBJ2-6. TRBV21-1 is a pseudogene segment. The CDR3 covers 18 residues. For the CDR3, the DNA is TGTGCCAGCAGCCCCCTCGGGGCCCCCCGCTCTGGGGCCAACGTCCTGACTTTC. This sequence encodes CASSPLGAPRSGANVLTF.

The chain joins TRBV5-4 to TRBJ2-1, with 14 positions matching TRBD2. CDR3 length: 16 residues. The germline V gene has CDR1 SGHNT and CDR2 YYREEE (reference sequence). The J segment lost 9 bases and the V segment lost 4 bases, leaving 9 bases of the junction unmatched. The CDR3 DNA follows: TGTGCCAGCAGCAAAGACGGACTAGCGGGAGGAGTTGAGCAGTTCTTC. Protein product: CASSKDGLAGGVEQFF.

As concerns this clone: At one end the junction does not follow the germline gene, possibly because of a read error. J is TRBJ1-4 and V is TRBV9, with D perhaps matching TRBD1 (5 bases). The CDR3 runs to 15 residues. The V gene's germline CDR1 is SGDLS and CDR2 YYNGEE. CDR3 bases: TGTACCAGCAGCGCGCGAGGGCTTACAGGAGAAGGACTGTTTTTT. Its translation: CTSSARGLTGEGLFF.

The J gene is TRBJ2-2, the V gene TRBV29-1; D unclear. V was trimmed by 5 bases and J by 4 bases, leaving 8 bases between them. This CDR3 region has 12 residues. Germline CDR1 SQVTM, CDR2 ANQGSEA. This CDR3 reads CSVLGGTGELFF. The CDR3 DNA sequence: TGCAGCGTTTTAGGTGGCACCGGGGAGCTGTTTTTT.

The chain carries TRBV9 and TRBJ1-3; D call uncertain. V shed 1 base and J shed 2 bases, with 7 bases lying between them. The CDR3 has 14 amino acids. CDR1 SGDLS and CDR2 YYNGEE come from the germline V gene. CDR3: CASSVSWTGNTIYF. For the CDR3, the DNA is TGTGCCAGCAGCGTAAGCTGGACTGGAAACACCATATATTTT.